The 30 T cell receptor beta chains reported below all come from one sample, sequenced in a study of cytomegalovirus exposure and HLA in healthy donors. PCR was performed using 60 Vbeta and 13 Jbeta primers. Here immunoSEQ multiplex PCR was the method, and the copy in TCRdb shows in-frame clones only, minus some. The sample yields 100,000 to 150,000 clones, around 74% seen once. Sequenced: PBMCs. The source is a woman aged 50 to 60 in good health and CMV-seropositive.

J is TRBJ2-5 and V is TRBV2, with D maybe TRBD2 (6 bases). CDR3 size: 13 residues. The V end was cut by 4 bases, the J end by 4 bases, with 10 bases between. In germline, CDR1 is SNHLY, CDR2 FYNNEI. CDR3 protein: CASSVEGLETQYF. The CDR3 DNA reads TGTGCCAGCAGTGTGGAGGGGTTAGAGACCCAGTACTTC.

The V call is TRBV30, the J call TRBJ1-2, with TRBD1 identical over 8 bases. From germline, CDR1 is GTSNPN and CDR2 SVGIG (reference sequence). V gave up 4 bases and J gave up 3 bases; unmatched junction bases: 10. The length of the CDR3 is 15 residues. CDR3 in DNA: TGTGCCTGGATGGCCCGGGTGGACAGGGACTATGGCTACACCTTC. Its translation: CAWMARVDRDYGYTF.

This clone occurred a few times. The V call is TRBV4-1, the J call TRBJ1-3; tentative D call: TRBD1 (6 bases). The length of the CDR3 is 15 residues. Germline V gives CDR1 MGHRA, CDR2 YSYEKL. V was trimmed by 5 bases and J by 4 bases, leaving 15 bases between them. The CDR3 nucleotides read TGCGCCAGCAGCGGGCGGGGGGCGAGAGGAAACACCATATATTTT. The encoded protein is CASSGRGARGNTIYF.

The chain recombines TRBV7-8 with TRBJ1-1; no definite D call. Germline CDR1 reads SGHVS; CDR2 reads FQNEAQ. Trimming left V 3 bases short and J 4 bases short, with 9 bases between. The CDR3 runs to 13 residues. The CDR3 nucleotides are TGTGCCAGCAGCTTGGTTGAGGGCACTGAAGCTTTCTTT. Its protein product is CASSLVEGTEAFF.

The chain recombines TRBV9 with TRBJ1-3; D remains unclear. The CDR3 covers 17 residues. V shed 4 bases and J shed 0 bases, with 17 bases lying between them. Germline loops: CDR1 SGDLS, CDR2 YYNGEE. This CDR3 reads CASSRGDPRSSGNTIYF. CDR3 coding DNA: TGTGCCAGCAGCCGAGGTGACCCTCGTAGCTCTGGAAACACCATATATTTT.

The chain has TRBV2 and TRBJ2-7; the D gene is possibly TRBD1 (6 bases). The V end lost 6 bases, the J end lost 1 base, and 13 bases lay between the germline ends. In germline, CDR1 is SNHLY, CDR2 FYNNEI. CDR3 length: 14 residues. As DNA, the CDR3 is TGTGCCAGCAGGACCGACAGGATATCCTACGAGCAGTACTTC. Encoded protein: CASRTDRISYEQYF.

The J gene is TRBJ2-3, the V gene TRBV9; 9 bases are a match to TRBD2. In germline, CDR1 is SGDLS, CDR2 YYNGEE. The V and J ends lost 3 bases and 6 bases, in that order; junction bases with no gene match: 14. This CDR3 is built from 17 residues. The CDR3 region is CASSAFAAGGLFDTQYF. CDR3 DNA: TGTGCCAGCAGCGCATTCGCAGCGGGGGGTCTCTTTGATACGCAGTATTTT.

In this sample, this clone turned up a few times. The V call is TRBV7-6, the J call TRBJ2-3, with 8 nucleotides matching TRBD2. Germline loops: CDR1 SGHVS, CDR2 FNYEAQ. V gave up 1 base and J gave up 0 bases; unmatched junction bases: 6. This CDR3 contains 17 residues. The CDR3 nucleotides are TGTGCCAGCAGCTTAGGTCGGGGGGGATCTAGCACAGATACGCAGTATTTT. Its translation: CASSLGRGGSSTDTQYF.

The gene calls are TRBV4-2 and TRBJ2-5, with 9 bases that match TRBD2. J was trimmed by 1 base and V by 0 bases; bases with no gene match: 9. Germline V CDR1 and CDR2: LGHNA, YNFKEQ. This CDR3 comprises 18 residues. The CDR3 region is CASSQDQGGGATQETQYF. Written as DNA, the CDR3 is TGTGCCAGCAGCCAAGATCAGGGCGGGGGGGCCACCCAAGAGACCCAGTACTTC.

This chain links TRBV29-1 with TRBJ1-2; no definite D call. The CDR3 has 11 amino acids. With 1 base removed from V and 8 bases from J, the gap between germline ends came to 8 bases. Germline CDR1 SQVTM, CDR2 ANQGSEA. CDR3 in DNA: TGCAGCGTTGAAGTCCTAGGCGGCTACACCTTC. Encoded protein: CSVEVLGGYTF.

This chain joins TRBV19 and TRBJ2-2; D is uncertain. The CDR3 has 15 amino acids. Germline-derived CDR1 and CDR2 are LNHDA and SQIVND (reference sequence). V was clipped by 5 bases and J by 3 bases, with 13 bases between them. The DNA of the CDR3 is TGTGCCAGTAGTCCCACGAACGAGGACACCGGGGAGCTGTTTTTT. Its translation is CASSPTNEDTGELFF.

V is TRBV6-1 and J is TRBJ1-5; TRBD1 agrees at 7 bases. This CDR3 has 14 amino acids. Germline CDR1 is MNHNS and CDR2 is SASEGT. V lost 8 bases to trimming and J lost 4 bases; unmatched junction nucleotides: 8. The CDR3 region has the DNA TGTGCCAGCGGTTATGGACAGGAGAATCAGCCCCAGCATTTT. Encoded protein: CASGYGQENQPQHF.

The chain is built from TRBV4-2 and TRBJ2-2; D possibly corresponds to TRBD1 (5 bases). V lost 1 base and J 1 base, leaving 13 bases between the germline ends. This CDR3 comprises 17 residues. Per germline, CDR1 LGHNA and CDR2 YNFKEQ. The CDR3 is CASSQARTPLNTGELFF. CDR3 in DNA: TGTGCCAGCAGCCAAGCGCGGACACCCTTGAACACCGGGGAGCTGTTTTTT.

This chain links TRBV7-9 with TRBJ1-2; unclear D gene. The germline gives CDR1 SEHNR, CDR2 FQNEAQ (reference sequence). V lost 5 bases to trimming and J lost 5 bases, with 12 bases between them. The CDR3 has 13 amino acids. The CDR3 DNA reads as TGTGCCAGCAGCCCGCGGGTGGCGTATGGCTACACCTTC. Translation gives CASSPRVAYGYTF.

This chain connects TRBV6-6 to TRBJ2-7; the match to TRBD2 covers 10 bases. The CDR3 consists of 15 residues. J lost 2 bases, V lost 6 bases, and 7 bases had no gene match. Germline CDR1 reads MNHNY; CDR2 reads SVGAGI (reference sequence). The CDR3: CASSVAGGKTYEQYF. The CDR3 region has the DNA TGTGCCAGCAGCGTAGCGGGGGGAAAGACCTACGAGCAGTACTTC.

The CDR3 bases are TGTGCCAGCAGAACGACAGGTGCCACCTACGAGCAGTACTTC. It yields the protein CASRTTGATYEQYF. The rearrangement joins TRBV6-6 to TRBJ2-7, with D possibly matching TRBD1 (6 bases). The CDR3 totals 14 residues. Between the trimmed V and J ends, which lost 6 bases and 2 bases, there was a span of 14 bases. CDR1 is MNHNY and CDR2 is SVGAGI in the germline V gene (reference sequence).

This chain links TRBV5-6 with TRBJ2-3; 13 nucleotides line up with TRBD2. CDR3 length: 17 amino acids. Losses at the gene ends were 1 base for V and 0 bases for J; bases not matched to a gene: 2. Looked up from germline, CDR1 is SGHDT and CDR2 is YYEEEE. The DNA of the CDR3 is TGTGCCAGCAGCTTGACTAGCGGGGGGGCTAGCACAGATACGCAGTATTTT. It specifies CASSLTSGGASTDTQYF.

The rearrangement uses TRBV29-1 and TRBJ2-3, with D possibly matching TRBD1 (6 bases). Germline V gene lookup returns CDR1 SQVTM and CDR2 ANQGSEA. This CDR3 contains 16 residues. Between the trimmed V and J ends, which lost 6 bases and 0 bases, there was a span of 19 bases. The CDR3 bases are TGCAGCGTGGGGGCCCCCGGGGCAACTAGCACAGATACGCAGTATTTT. It specifies CSVGAPGATSTDTQYF.

This clone was found a few times. The chain joins TRBV4-1 to TRBJ2-2; the D is unclear. Germline assignment: CDR1 MGHRA and CDR2 YSYEKL. The V end was cut by 0 bases, the J end by 4 bases, with 6 bases between. The CDR3 has 14 amino acids. In nucleotides, the CDR3 is TGCGCCAGCAGCCAAGAACCGGTCACCGGGGAGCTGTTTTTT. It translates to CASSQEPVTGELFF.

The chain uses TRBV19 and TRBJ1-5, with 7 bases matching TRBD1. V shed 0 bases and J 1 base; nucleotides not matched to a gene: 12. The CDR3 is 19 amino acids. From germline, CDR1 is LNHDA and CDR2 SQIVND (reference sequence). Here the CDR3 DNA reads TGTGCCAGTAGTATAGATGACAGGGTACGGATCTCCAGCAATCAGCCCCAGCATTTT. Translating gives CASSIDDRVRISSNQPQHF.

V is TRBV10-1 and J is TRBJ2-7; 12 positions match TRBD2. The CDR3 is 14 residues long. Germline V gene lookup returns CDR1 WNHNN and CDR2 SYGVQD (reference sequence). The ends lost 6 bases at V and 4 bases at J; junction bases unmatched: 4. In DNA, the CDR3 is TGCGCCAGCAGCACTAGCGGGGGGCCATACGAGCAGTACTTC. Encoded protein: CASSTSGGPYEQYF.

This CDR3 reads CASSGTGGTEAFF. The CDR3 nucleotides read TGTGCCAGCAGTGGAACGGGGGGCACTGAAGCTTTCTTT. The chain couples TRBV2 to TRBJ1-1, with a possible D match to TRBD1 (5 bases). This CDR3 comprises 13 residues. Trimming stripped 4 bases from V and 4 bases from J, with 10 bases between. Germline CDR1 reads SNHLY; CDR2 reads FYNNEI.

J is TRBJ1-6 and V is TRBV7-8; D is undetermined. Trimming removed 10 bases from V and 0 bases from J, with 13 bases in between. Germline V gene lookup returns CDR1 SGHVS and CDR2 FQNEAQ. The CDR3 runs 15 residues. The CDR3 sequence is CATLGGNSYNSPLHF. As DNA, the CDR3 is TGTGCCACGCTGGGAGGGAACTCCTATAATTCACCCCTCCACTTT.

V gene TRBV5-6 combines with J gene TRBJ2-2; a possible D gene is TRBD2 (6 bases). Germline loops: CDR1 SGHDT, CDR2 YYEEEE. V lost 2 bases, J lost 7 bases, and 12 bases lay in between. The CDR3 runs to 14 residues. The CDR3 coding sequence is TGTGCCAGCAGCTTATACGCGGGAATCGGGGAGCTGTTTTTT. This translates into CASSLYAGIGELFF.

The table lists this clone with a few counts. V is TRBV7-9 and J is TRBJ1-3, with D unresolved. The V and J ends lost 3 bases and 0 bases respectively, with 9 bases between them. Per germline, CDR1 SEHNR and CDR2 FQNEAQ (reference sequence). The CDR3 loop spans 15 amino acids. CDR3 nucleotide sequence: TGTGCCAGCAGCTTCTCCACAGTCTCTGGAAACACCATATATTTT. It encodes CASSFSTVSGNTIYF.

J is TRBJ1-2 and V is TRBV19; D is perhaps TRBD1 (5 bases). The V end lost 3 bases, the J end lost 7 bases, and 12 bases lay between the germline ends. From germline, CDR1 is LNHDA and CDR2 SQIVND (reference sequence). The CDR3 is 13 amino acids. CDR3: CASSIGRVLGYTF. For the CDR3, the DNA is TGTGCCAGTAGTATTGGCAGGGTTCTTGGCTACACCTTC.

The chain combines TRBV7-9 with TRBJ2-7; perhaps TRBD1 as D (6 bases). CDR1 and CDR2 from the germline V gene are SEHNR and FQNEAQ (reference sequence). The CDR3 extends over 15 amino acids. The germline V and J ends were trimmed by 5 bases and 0 bases, with 14 bases remaining between them. The CDR3 loop is CASSQDRTSSYEQYF. The CDR3, as DNA: TGTGCCAGCAGCCAAGACAGGACGAGCTCCTACGAGCAGTACTTC.

Note on this clone: A read error may account for a junction end that differs from germline. The rearrangement links TRBV7-7 to TRBJ2-1; D gene ambiguous. The CDR3 sequence is 14 residues long. Germline V gene lookup returns CDR1 SSHAT and CDR2 FNYEAQ (reference sequence). CDR3 in amino acids: CASSLDRVSGEQFF. The CDR3 coding sequence is TGTGCTAGCAGCTTAGATCGGGTTTCTGGTGAGCAGTTCTTC.

The chain carries TRBV5-4 and TRBJ1-1; TRBD1 might be the D (6 bases). Trimming stripped 6 bases from V and 8 bases from J, with 14 bases between. This CDR3 is 12 amino acids long. Germline lookup yields CDR1 SGHNT and CDR2 YYREEE (reference sequence). CDR3 sequence: CASNDLQGEAFF. In DNA, the CDR3 is TGTGCCAGCAACGATTTACAGGGCGAAGCTTTCTTT.

The chain combines TRBV4-2 with TRBJ1-3; D is perhaps TRBD1 (5 bases). The V end lost 0 bases, the J end lost 8 bases, and 14 bases lay between the germline ends. Germline lookup yields CDR1 LGHNA and CDR2 YNFKEQ. The CDR3 runs 15 residues. This CDR3 is CASSQEHAGRDTIYF. CDR3 coding DNA: TGTGCCAGCAGCCAAGAACATGCAGGCAGGGACACCATATATTTT.